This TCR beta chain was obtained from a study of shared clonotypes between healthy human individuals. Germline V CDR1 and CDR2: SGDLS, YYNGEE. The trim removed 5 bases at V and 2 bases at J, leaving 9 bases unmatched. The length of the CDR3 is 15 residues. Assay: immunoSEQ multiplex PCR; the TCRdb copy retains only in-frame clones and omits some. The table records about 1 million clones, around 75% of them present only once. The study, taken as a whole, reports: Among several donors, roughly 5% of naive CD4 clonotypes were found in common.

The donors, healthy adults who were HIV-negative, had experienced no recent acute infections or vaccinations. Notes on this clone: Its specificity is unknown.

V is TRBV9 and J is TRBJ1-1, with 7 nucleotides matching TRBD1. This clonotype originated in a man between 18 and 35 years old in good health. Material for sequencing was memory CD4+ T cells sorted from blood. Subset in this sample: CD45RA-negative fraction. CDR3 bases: TGTGCCAGCAGTGAAGGGACAGACCTTAACACTGAAGCTTTCTTT. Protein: CASSEGTDLNTEAFF.